The sequence of this T cell receptor (beta chain) was determined in a study of blood T cells in healthy people across ages (dated by TCRdb to 2014 to 2015). In terms of the full investigation: Template switching captured roughly one uniquely barcoded TCR beta cDNA molecule per two T cells in model experiments. The donors were divided into four age groups: young (average roughly 17 years), middle-aged (approximately 42), aged (approximately 62) and long-lived (roughly 82). Using the same blood draw, the study looked at two additional independent replicas of 1 million unique cDNA reads for two donors, one aged 18 to 30 and the other aged 80 or older. To avoid experimental bias, donors of different ages were distributed randomly across sequencing lanes. To track age-related changes in TCR beta repertoire diversity, the study relied on deep sequencing normalized with unique cDNA molecular identifiers. The paper as a whole reports these results and caveats: Because donor CMV infection status was unknown, age-related changes in expanded clonotypes were potentially confounded. Total diversity estimates from one million sequenced T cells were considered lower bounds and underestimates. Observed TCR beta diversity correlated strongly with the percentage of naive T cells measured by flow cytometry. Observed TCR beta diversity per million T cells fell roughly linearly with age, and a significant reduction was already apparent by age about 36. Because profiling used bulk unsorted PBMCs, naive and antigen-experienced compartments could not be compared conclusively. Compared with the aged group, the long-lived group had more naive CD4+ T cells, fewer expanded clones and increased TCR diversity, a pattern suggesting age selection.

V ends up 6 bases short and J 7 bases short, with an unmatched junction base count of 7. The CDR3 goes from the cysteine to the phenylalanine over 14 residues. The retained sequence is limited to the CDR3, 42 bases, with the frame set at the first base. CDR1 and CDR2 were assigned from the germline V gene as SNHLY and FYNNEI. Library prep was done by 5' RACE. Sequenced using an Illumina HiSeq 2500. A second PCR of roughly 7 to 12 cycles was run with a J-beta primer mix and a sample-barcoded 5' primer. A unique molecular identifier was introduced onto each TCR beta cDNA molecule by a template-switch 5' adaptor carrying 12 random nucleotides. Each sample yielded at least 2.5 million CDR3-containing paired-end reads. First-strand cDNA synthesis was performed from all RNA using the Mint cDNA synthesis kit, with priming by a TRBC-specific oligonucleotide. Following uracil-DNA glycosylase treatment, all cDNA underwent a first 18-cycle PCR with the universal primers M1SS and BC2_uni_R. The original methods were these. Each sample was normalized by randomly selecting 1 million high-quality reads, each carrying a distinct molecular identifier. Reads sharing molecular identifiers were discarded rather than binned into consensus sequences. CDR3 identification, clonotype clustering and error correction used MiTCR with a Q25 quality threshold and the strictest error-elimination algorithm. A nonparametric unseen species model with Euler transformation was used to estimate lower-bound total TCR beta diversity. The public reads were run again by TCRdb, first through fastp at Q25 and then through MiXCR, and only productive beta chains were kept. Every CDR3 protein is listed once, alongside the most common genes and DNA of its rows. The V and J calls were determined by TCRdb, not by the authors. This sample is represented by around 790,000 distinct CDR3 sequences; around two fifths of them were singletons. Roughly 18% of the sample is in the top ten clones.

On this clonotype: Its antigen remains unidentified. No base quality information exists; no much larger clone differs at one position.

Donors were 30 to 45 systemically healthy Caucasian individuals from Russia aged roughly 6 to 100 years. Each donor gave about 10 milliliters of peripheral blood, drawn into EDTA-treated Vacutainer tubes. Ficoll-Paque density-gradient centrifugation was used to isolate PBMCs, with at least 7 million per sample. Trizol reagent was used to extract total RNA from the PBMCs, yielding at least 6 micrograms per sample. Naive CD45RAhigh/CD27high T cell percentages were measured by flow cytometry on a PBMC aliquot from every donor. Sequencing was carried out using blood. The chain uses TRBV2 and TRBJ1-4; 8 central bases correspond to TRBD1. This TCR was recovered from a man aged 60-69 years in good health. The CDR3 protein: CASSQQGGAEKLFF. The nucleotide sequence is TGTGCCAGCAGCCAACAGGGGGGAGCTGAAAAACTGTTTTTT. Outside the CDR3, residues come from the reference TRBV2 and TRBJ1-4 proteins, so the full variable domain is: EPEVTQTPSHQVTQMGQEVILRCVPISNHLYFYWYRQILGQKVEFLVSFYNNEISEKSEIFDDQFSVERPDGSNFTLKIRSTKLEDSAMYFCASSQQGGAEKLFFGSGTQLSVL.